These 13 T cell receptor beta chains came from one sample sequenced in a study of blood T cell repertoires in COVID-19. Profiled with immunoSEQ multiplex PCR; TCRdb holds only in-frame clones, not every one. This sample has some 210,000 clones, with 70% to 90% found just once. Sequenced input: peripheral blood. These receptors were obtained from a woman aged 40 to 55 with acute or convalescent COVID-19.

V and J are TRBV4-1 and TRBJ1-4, with TRBD1 matching over 7 bases. Germline CDR1 reads MGHRA; CDR2 reads YSYEKL. V shed 4 bases, J shed 3 bases, and the junction held 5 bases outside the gene matches. This CDR3 region has 15 residues. CDR3: CASSPDRRSNEKLFF. The CDR3 coding sequence is TGCGCCAGCAGCCCGGACAGGCGGTCTAATGAAAAACTGTTTTTT.

The chain uses TRBV5-1 and TRBJ2-5; no reliable D call. The germline CDR1 and CDR2 sequences are SGHRS and YFSETQ. Trimming removed 4 bases at V and 1 base at J, with 20 bases between. This CDR3 has 17 residues. In DNA, the CDR3 is TGCGCCAGCAGCCTCCCCGTCTTAATCGGGTCCCAAGAGACCCAGTACTTC. Its translation: CASSLPVLIGSQETQYF.

This chain joins TRBV3-1 (or the pseudogene TRBV3-2) and TRBJ2-1; TRBD1 is a possible D gene (6 bases). This CDR3 has 16 residues. The germline CDR1 and CDR2 sequences are LGHDT and YNNKEL (reference sequence). The ends were cut back, 4 bases at V and 7 bases at J, with 20 bases in the middle. CDR3 coding DNA: TGTGCCAGCAGCCTCATACGGGACACCTCCCTAAATGAGCAGTTCTTC. This encodes CASSLIRDTSLNEQFF.

J is TRBJ2-3 and V is TRBV13, with 9 bases matching TRBD2. Germline V gene lookup returns CDR1 PRHDT and CDR2 FYEKMQ (reference sequence). V shed 0 bases, J shed 6 bases, and the junction held 13 bases outside the gene matches. The CDR3 runs 18 residues. The CDR3 protein is CASSLGLFAGGARDTQYF. The CDR3 DNA reads TGTGCCAGCAGCTTAGGCCTCTTCGCGGGGGGGGCCAGGGATACGCAGTATTTT.

The chain links TRBV11-3 to TRBJ1-6; possible D gene TRBD1, 6 bases. From germline, CDR1 is SGHNT and CDR2 YENEEA. Trimming shortened V by 5 bases and J by 8 bases, and 13 bases separated the two germline ends. This CDR3 spans 14 amino acids. CDR3 bases: TGTGCCAGCAGCCTCCGGGACATCGATTCACCCCTCCACTTT. It codes for CASSLRDIDSPLHF.

The V and J genes are TRBV15 and TRBJ1-2; a weak D match, TRBD1 (5 bases). Germline lookup yields CDR1 LNHNV and CDR2 YYDKDF (reference sequence). V lost 4 bases and J lost 2, with 14 bases in between. This CDR3 is built from 15 residues. The CDR3 sequence is CATSTWRGRNYGYTF. In nucleotides, the CDR3 is TGTGCCACCAGCACCTGGAGGGGACGGAACTATGGCTACACCTTC.

V is TRBV11-2 and J is TRBJ2-1; maybe TRBD1 (6 bases). The length of the CDR3 is 15 residues. Germline V gives CDR1 SGHAT, CDR2 FQNNGV. Trimming took off 2 bases at V and 3 bases at J, with 11 bases between the two ends. The CDR3 DNA sequence: TGTGCCAGCAGCTTACCCGGGACAATCTACAATGAGCAGTTCTTC. As protein: CASSLPGTIYNEQFF. The complete variable domain, with remaining parts taken from reference TRBV11-2 and TRBJ2-1, reads EAGVAQSPRYKIIEKRQSVAFWCNPISGHATLYWYQQILGQGPKLLIQFQNNGVVDDSQLPKDRFSAERLKGVDSTLKIQPAKLEDSAVYLCASSLPGTIYNEQFFGPGTRLTVL.

The chain couples TRBV2 to TRBJ1-1; no definite D call. This CDR3 has 12 amino acids. Per germline, CDR1 SNHLY and CDR2 FYNNEI. The V end lost 4 bases, the J end lost 4 bases, and 7 bases lay between the germline ends. CDR3 nucleotides: TGTGCCAGCAGTGCCTCAGGCACTGAAGCTTTCTTT. It specifies CASSASGTEAFF. Full variable domain (remainder filled in from reference TRBV2 and TRBJ1-1): EPEVTQTPSHQVTQMGQEVILRCVPISNHLYFYWYRQILGQKVEFLVSFYNNEISEKSEIFDDQFSVERPDGSNFTLKIRSTKLEDSAMYFCASSASGTEAFFGQGTRLTVV.

The chain links TRBV7-8 to TRBJ1-6; D gene unclear. The CDR3 has 15 residues. Trimming removed 5 bases from V and 8 bases from J, with 16 bases in between. Germline V gives CDR1 SGHVS, CDR2 FQNEAQ. DNA of the CDR3: TGTGCCAGCAGCCGATCGCTGCTAGAAGATTCACCCCTCCACTTT. Protein: CASSRSLLEDSPLHF.

In this sample, this clone turned up a few times. The chain uses TRBV19 and TRBJ1-5; D gene uncertain. The CDR3 has 17 residues. Per the germline V gene, CDR1 is LNHDA and CDR2 is SQIVND (reference sequence). Trimming pared 7 bases from V and 6 bases from J, leaving 25 bases between. DNA for the CDR3: TGTGCCAGTATGAATAGTAGAGGAATCGAGGATCTTCAGCCCCAGCATTTT. Translation gives CASMNSRGIEDLQPQHF.

The V and J genes are TRBV7-8 and TRBJ2-2, with D uncertain. The CDR3 is 16 residues long. Trimming shortened V by 6 bases and J by 3 bases, and 17 bases separated the two germline ends. Germline lookup yields CDR1 SGHVS and CDR2 FQNEAQ. In nucleotides, the CDR3 is TGTGCCAGCAGACCGGTTCCAAGGCAGGACACCGGGGAGCTGTTTTTT. Translation: CASRPVPRQDTGELFF.

This clone was seen only once. V usage is TRBV19 and J usage is TRBJ1-4; a weak D match, TRBD1 (6 bases). V was trimmed by 2 bases and J by 6 bases, leaving 16 bases between them. The CDR3 loop spans 16 amino acids. Per the germline V gene, CDR1 is LNHDA and CDR2 is SQIVND (reference sequence). CDR3 region: CASSITLQGWHEKLFF. The CDR3 DNA reads TGTGCCAGTAGTATAACCCTCCAGGGGTGGCATGAAAAACTGTTTTTT. Full variable domain (remainder filled in from reference TRBV19 and TRBJ1-4): DGGITQSPKYLFRKEGQNVTLSCEQNLNHDAMYWYRQDPGQGLRLIYYSQIVNDFQKGDIAEGYSVSREKKESFPLTVTSAQKNPTAFYLCASSITLQGWHEKLFFGSGTQLSVL.

The count of this clone is one. V gene TRBV7-9 combines with J gene TRBJ2-1; D possibly corresponds to TRBD1 (5 bases). Trimming removed 0 bases from V and 2 bases from J, with 11 bases in between. The CDR3 length is 16 residues. Per germline, CDR1 SEHNR and CDR2 FQNEAQ (reference sequence). The CDR3 nucleotides are TGTGCCAGCAGCTTAGCGATGGGGCCTGCCTACAATGAGCAGTTCTTC. It specifies CASSLAMGPAYNEQFF. Combining the CDR3 with reference TRBV7-9 and TRBJ2-1 gives the whole variable domain DTGVSQNPRHKITKRGQNVTFRCDPISEHNRLYWYRQTLGQGPEFLTYFQNEAQLEKSRLLSDRFSAERPKGSFSTLEIQRTEQGDSAMYLCASSLAMGPAYNEQFFGPGTRLTVL.